These 12 T cell receptor beta chains originate from one sample sequenced in a study of liver allograft versus peripheral blood T cells. Study details: The authors compared T cell receptor repertoires in transplanted livers with those in the peripheral blood of recipients.

TCRdb re-called the reads through MiXCR, storing one row per CDR3 protein. The data contain 15,000 or so distinct CDR3 sequences, around 20% of them singletons. The receptors derive from a human patient who had a liver transplant. Some T cells here may be from the graft donor.

This clonotype is termed medium-sized. The chain combines TRBV29-1 with TRBJ2-7; 10 bases are shared with TRBD2. V lost 0 bases and J lost 4; bases outside the gene matches: 9. CDR1 and CDR2 (germline): SQVTM, ANQGSEA. The length of the CDR3 is 16 residues. In DNA, the CDR3 is TGCAGCGTTGAAGAGGGTAGCGGGGGGCCCAAGTACGAGCAGTACTTC. It yields the protein CSVEEGSGGPKYEQYF.

This clonotype is categorized as medium-sized. V is TRBV10-3 and J is TRBJ1-1; 7 bases align to TRBD1. This CDR3 is built from 14 residues. In germline, CDR1 is ENHRY, CDR2 SYGVKD. Trimming took 8 bases from V and 2 from J; bases not matched to a gene: 8. The CDR3 coding sequence is TGTGCCATCTGTGCGGGACAGCTTAACACTGAAGCTTTCTTT. Its protein product is CAICAGQLNTEAFF.

This rearrangement joins TRBV27 to TRBJ1-2; D perhaps matches TRBD1 (5 bases). V gave up 0 bases and J gave up 8 bases, with 13 bases separating them. The CDR3 consists of 14 residues. Germline assignment: CDR1 MNHEY and CDR2 SMNVEV (reference sequence). CDR3 nucleotide sequence: TGTGCCAGCAGTTTATCGCTAGGGGTAGGAGGCTACACCTTC. Its translation is CASSLSLGVGGYTF.

The table lists this clonotype with a few counts. The rearrangement links TRBV7-2 to TRBJ1-5; TRBD1 agrees at 7 bases. CDR1 and CDR2 (germline): SGHTA, FQGNSA. Unmatched junction bases numbered 6, after V lost 5 bases and J lost 5 bases. The CDR3 has 14 residues. The CDR3 DNA is TGTGCCAGCAGCCCGGGACAGTCCTATCAGCCCCAGCATTTT. Protein: CASSPGQSYQPQHF.

At least ten counts were recorded for this clonotype. V gene TRBV7-2 combines with J gene TRBJ1-4, with no clear D. Germline CDR1 and CDR2: SGHTA and FQGNSA. The CDR3 runs 14 residues. V was shortened by 6 bases and J by 5 bases, with 13 bases between the two germline ends. The CDR3 DNA is TGTGCCAGCAGTACCCGGGTGGGGAATGAAAAACTGTTTTTT. Translated, it gives CASSTRVGNEKLFF.

A note on this clonotype: Just one base apart from a much larger clone, this may be a read error. This chain links TRBV7-2 with TRBJ1-2; tentatively, D is TRBD1 (6 bases). CDR1 SGHTA and CDR2 FQGNSA come from the germline V gene. This CDR3 region has 13 residues. In DNA, the CDR3 is TGTGCCAGCAGTGGACAGATACTCTATAGCTACACCTTC. It yields the protein CASSGQILYSYTF.

This clonotype was counted ten times or more. V and J are TRBV7-2 and TRBJ1-2; no clear D gene. The ends were cut back, 5 bases at V and 2 bases at J, with 12 bases in the middle. The CDR3 has 14 residues. The germline CDR1 and CDR2 sequences are SGHTA and FQGNSA. CDR3 nucleotides: TGTGCCAGCAGCCCCGACGCGGTAAACTATGGCTACACCTTC. Its protein product is CASSPDAVNYGYTF.

This clonotype was seen a few times. The V call is TRBV20-1, the J call TRBJ2-7; tentatively, D is TRBD1 or TRBD2 (5 bases each). Per germline, CDR1 DFQATT and CDR2 SNEGSKA (reference sequence). The V end lost 5 bases, the J end lost 2 bases, and 16 bases lay between the germline ends. This CDR3 has 14 amino acids. CDR3 DNA: TGCAGTGCTGCTCGGTCCTGGGACCCCTACGAGCAGTACTTC. Its protein is CSAARSWDPYEQYF.

The V gene is TRBV11-3, the J gene TRBJ2-1; the D is unclear. The CDR3 sequence is 13 residues long. The V and J ends lost 0 bases and 4 bases respectively, with 4 bases between them. Per the germline V gene, CDR1 is SGHNT and CDR2 is YENEEA. CDR3 residues: CASSLDSYNEQFF. CDR3 DNA sequence: TGTGCCAGCAGCTTAGATAGTTACAATGAGCAGTTCTTC.

This clonotype qualifies as large. Here the CDR3 DNA reads TGTGCCAGCAGTACGCGCCCTGGCGGAACAAACGAGCAGTACTTC. This codes for CASSTRPGGTNEQYF. V is TRBV6-2 or TRBV6-3 and J is TRBJ2-7; D gene ambiguous. The germline V gene has CDR1 MNHEY and CDR2 SVGEGT. The V and J ends lost 5 bases and 5 bases respectively, with 19 bases between them. This CDR3 contains 15 residues.

This clonotype appeared a few times. The chain carries TRBV20-1 and TRBJ1-6, with 8 bases that match TRBD1. With 5 bases clipped from V and 4 bases from J, the junction kept 4 bases outside the gene matches. This CDR3 comprises 14 residues. The germline V gene encodes CDR1 DFQATT and CDR2 SNEGSKA (reference sequence). The chain's CDR3 is CSAEDRAYNSPLHF. DNA for the CDR3: TGCAGTGCTGAGGACAGGGCTTATAATTCACCCCTCCACTTT.

DNA of the CDR3: TGCAGTGCTAAACAGGGGAGCAACAATGAGCAGTTCTTC. Its translation is CSAKQGSNNEQFF. This sequence joins TRBV20-1 and TRBJ2-1; 7 nucleotides agree with TRBD1. There are 13 residues in the CDR3. The germline gives CDR1 DFQATT, CDR2 SNEGSKA (reference sequence). V dropped 4 bases and J dropped 5; count of bases not matched to a gene: 5.